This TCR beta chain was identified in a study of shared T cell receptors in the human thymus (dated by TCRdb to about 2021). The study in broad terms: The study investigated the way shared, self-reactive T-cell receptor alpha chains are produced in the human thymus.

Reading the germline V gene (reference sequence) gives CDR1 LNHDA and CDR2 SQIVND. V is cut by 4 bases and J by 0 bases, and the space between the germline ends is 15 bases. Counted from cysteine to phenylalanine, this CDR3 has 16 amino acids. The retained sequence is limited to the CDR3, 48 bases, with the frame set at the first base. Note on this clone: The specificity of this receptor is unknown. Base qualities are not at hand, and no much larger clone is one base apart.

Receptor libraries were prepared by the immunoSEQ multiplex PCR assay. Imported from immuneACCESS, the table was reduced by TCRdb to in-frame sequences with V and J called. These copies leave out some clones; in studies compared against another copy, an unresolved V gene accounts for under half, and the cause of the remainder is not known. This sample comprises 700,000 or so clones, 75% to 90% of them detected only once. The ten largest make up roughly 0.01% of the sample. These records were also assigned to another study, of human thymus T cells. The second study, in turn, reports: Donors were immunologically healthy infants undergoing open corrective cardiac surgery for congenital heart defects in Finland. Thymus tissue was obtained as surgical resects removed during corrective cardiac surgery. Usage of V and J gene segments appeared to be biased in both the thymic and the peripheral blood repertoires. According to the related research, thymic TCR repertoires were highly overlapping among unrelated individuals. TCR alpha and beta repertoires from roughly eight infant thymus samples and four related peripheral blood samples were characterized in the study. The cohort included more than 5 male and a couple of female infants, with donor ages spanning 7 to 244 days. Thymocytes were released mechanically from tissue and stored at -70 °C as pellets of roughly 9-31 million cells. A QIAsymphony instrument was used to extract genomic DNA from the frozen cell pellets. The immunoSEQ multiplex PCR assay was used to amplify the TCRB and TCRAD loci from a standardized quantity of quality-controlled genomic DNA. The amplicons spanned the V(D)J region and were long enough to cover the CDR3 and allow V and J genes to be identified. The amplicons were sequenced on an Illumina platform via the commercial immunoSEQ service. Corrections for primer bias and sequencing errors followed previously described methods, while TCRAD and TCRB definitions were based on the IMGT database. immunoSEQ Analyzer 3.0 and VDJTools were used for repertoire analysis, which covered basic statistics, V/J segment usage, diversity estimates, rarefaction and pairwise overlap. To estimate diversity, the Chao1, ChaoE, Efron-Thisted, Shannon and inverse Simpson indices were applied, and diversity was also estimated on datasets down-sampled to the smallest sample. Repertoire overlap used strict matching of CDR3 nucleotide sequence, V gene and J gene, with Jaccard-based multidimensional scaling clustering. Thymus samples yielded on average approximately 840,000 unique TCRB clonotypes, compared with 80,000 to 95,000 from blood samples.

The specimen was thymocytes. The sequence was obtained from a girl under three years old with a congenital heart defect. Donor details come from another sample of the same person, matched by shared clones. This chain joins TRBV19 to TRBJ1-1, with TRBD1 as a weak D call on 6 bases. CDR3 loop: CASSTFPDRLNTEAFF. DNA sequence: TGTGCCAGTAGTACCTTCCCCGACAGGCTGAACACTGAAGCTTTCTTT.